These 27 T cell receptor beta chains were sequenced from one sample in a study of beta chain features in type 1 diabetes. Study-level points and caveats: Significant though moderate, a shortening of TCRB CDR3s appeared in all four CD4+ subsets of Type 1 diabetes patients.

The study reverse transcribed the entire isolated RNA, so it sequenced expressed TCRB transcripts. Here immunoSEQ multiplex PCR was the method, and the copy in TCRdb shows in-frame clones only, minus some. The repertoire includes under 300,000 clones, around 20% of them detected once, and less than 0.03% sits in the top ten. These receptors lack a known antigen. The sample comprised naive CD4+ T cells from blood. The receptor source for this set is a middle-aged woman with type 1 diabetes.

This chain uses TRBV5-1 with TRBJ2-1, with 11 nucleotides matching TRBD2. Germline CDR1 SGHRS, CDR2 YFSETQ. This CDR3 region has 16 residues. V trimming: 6 bases; J trimming: 4 bases; junction bases outside the gene matches: 9. The CDR3 region has the DNA TGCGCCAGCACACTGGATGGACTAGCGGGTTACAATGAGCAGTTCTTC. This gives the protein CASTLDGLAGYNEQFF. The full variable domain, its missing parts supplied by reference TRBV5-1 and TRBJ2-1, is KAGVTQTPRYLIKTRGQQVTLSCSPISGHRSVSWYQQTPGQGLQFLFEYFSETQRNKGNFPGRFSGRQFSNSRSEMNVSTLELGDSALYLCASTLDGLAGYNEQFFGPGTRLTVL.

This chain uses TRBV29-1 with TRBJ1-1; D not certain. V dropped 4 bases and J dropped 4 bases, with 10 bases sitting between them. Germline CDR1 reads SQVTM; CDR2 reads ANQGSEA. The CDR3 extends over 12 amino acids. CDR3 region: CSVVADTTEAFF. The CDR3 nucleotides are TGCAGCGTTGTAGCGGATACCACTGAAGCTTTCTTT.

This clone was picked up a small number of times. The CDR3 protein is CASSDSFNQPQHF. CDR3 DNA sequence: TGTGCCAGCAGTGACAGTTTCAATCAGCCCCAGCATTTT. The gene calls are TRBV2 and TRBJ1-5; D call uncertain. V shed 3 bases and J shed 3 bases, with 6 bases lying between them. Germline V CDR1 and CDR2: SNHLY, FYNNEI. The CDR3 is 13 residues long.

V gene TRBV9 combines with J gene TRBJ1-1; maybe TRBD1 (5 bases). Germline CDR1 reads SGDLS; CDR2 reads YYNGEE. The CDR3 has 15 amino acids. Trimming took 0 bases from V and 1 from J, leaving 10 bases between them. CDR3 amino acids: CASSVAGPKNTEAFF. For the CDR3, the DNA is TGTGCCAGCAGCGTAGCAGGGCCCAAGAACACTGAAGCTTTCTTT.

This chain connects TRBV5-1 to TRBJ2-7; 12 bases are shared with TRBD1. With 5 bases clipped from V and 4 bases from J, the junction kept 7 bases outside the gene matches. Per germline, CDR1 SGHRS and CDR2 YFSETQ. The CDR3 spans 15 residues. CDR3 region: CASRDGTGGKYEQYF. In nucleotides, the CDR3 is TGCGCCAGCAGGGACGGGACAGGGGGCAAGTACGAGCAGTACTTC. Combining the CDR3 with reference TRBV5-1 and TRBJ2-7 gives the whole variable domain KAGVTQTPRYLIKTRGQQVTLSCSPISGHRSVSWYQQTPGQGLQFLFEYFSETQRNKGNFPGRFSGRQFSNSRSEMNVSTLELGDSALYLCASRDGTGGKYEQYFGPGTRLTVT.

On this clone: At one boundary the junction diverges from the germline segment, which might be a read error. V is TRBV4-3 and J is TRBJ2-5; D is perhaps TRBD1 (6 bases). Germline V lookup: CDR1 LGHNA, CDR2 YSLEER. The CDR3 consists of 13 residues. Here the CDR3 reads CASSQEVQRDINF. DNA of the CDR3: TGCGCCAGCAGCCAAGAAGTACAACGGGACATCAACTTC.

This clone was counted between two and nine times. The chain carries TRBV11-2 and TRBJ2-5, with 7 bases aligning to TRBD1. The ends lost 8 bases at V and 11 bases at J; junction bases unmatched: 5. This CDR3 is built from 10 residues. CDR1 and CDR2 (germline): SGHAT, FQNNGV. This CDR3 is CASQDRAQYF. CDR3 in DNA: TGTGCCAGCCAAGACAGGGCACAGTACTTC.

The CDR3 nucleotides read TGTGCCAGCAGCCCGACAGGGGCTGACACGCAGTATTTT. It codes for CASSPTGADTQYF. The chain recombines TRBV7-3 with TRBJ2-3; 8 nucleotides match TRBD1. The CDR3 sequence is 13 residues long. The V gene end was trimmed by 5 bases and the J gene end by 9 bases; junction bases not matched to a gene: 7. From germline, CDR1 is SGHTA and CDR2 FQGTGA.

The gene calls are TRBV2 and TRBJ2-1, with 9 bases that match TRBD2. Germline V CDR1 and CDR2: SNHLY, FYNNEI. V trimming: 10 bases; J trimming: 6 bases; junction bases outside the gene matches: 10. CDR3 length: 14 amino acids. CDR3 DNA: TGTGCCACCCAGAGGGTAGCGGGGGTCAATGAGCAGTTCTTC. Its protein is CATQRVAGVNEQFF. Variable domain in full (rest from reference TRBV2 and TRBJ2-1): EPEVTQTPSHQVTQMGQEVILRCVPISNHLYFYWYRQILGQKVEFLVSFYNNEISEKSEIFDDQFSVERPDGSNFTLKIRSTKLEDSAMYFCATQRVAGVNEQFFGPGTRLTVL.

This chain joins TRBV29-1 and TRBJ2-2; tentative D call: TRBD1 (6 bases). The CDR3 extends over 12 amino acids. Germline CDR1 reads SQVTM; CDR2 reads ANQGSEA. V shed 8 bases and J shed 3 bases, with 10 bases lying between them. CDR3 in amino acids: CSSEGDTGELFF. The CDR3 nucleotides are TGCAGCTCTGAGGGGGACACCGGGGAGCTGTTTTTT.

In the case of this clone: The sample contains more than one DNA sequence encoding this CDR3. The rearrangement links TRBV2 to TRBJ2-1; TRBD2 aligns across 11 bases. The J segment lost 3 bases and the V segment lost 6 bases, leaving 1 base of the junction unmatched. The CDR3 extends over 14 amino acids. In germline, CDR1 is SNHLY, CDR2 FYNNEI. CDR3 sequence reads: CASRGLADYNEQFF. The DNA for the CDR3 is TGTGCCAGCAGGGGACTAGCGGACTACAATGAGCAGTTCTTC.

The V gene is TRBV11-2, the J gene TRBJ1-6; D ambiguous. The CDR3 has 15 amino acids. Deletions cut 0 bases from V and 9 bases from J, with 12 bases between. Germline CDR1 reads SGHAT; CDR2 reads FQNNGV. DNA of the CDR3: TGTGCCAGCAGCTTAGAGGTCGAACGGGGTTCACCCCTCCACTTT. Translation: CASSLEVERGSPLHF. Supplemented by reference TRBV11-2 and TRBJ1-6, the full variable domain reads EAGVAQSPRYKIIEKRQSVAFWCNPISGHATLYWYQQILGQGPKLLIQFQNNGVVDDSQLPKDRFSAERLKGVDSTLKIQPAKLEDSAVYLCASSLEVERGSPLHFGNGTRLTVT.

This clone was counted between two and nine times. The chain has TRBV27 and TRBJ1-2; TRBD1 matches 7 bases. V lost 6 bases, J lost 3 bases, and 10 bases stayed unmatched. The CDR3 has 15 residues. Germline V gene sequence: CDR1 MNHEY, CDR2 SMNVEV (reference sequence). The CDR3 DNA is TGTGCCAGCAGCCCCGGGACAGTCCTATACTATGGCTACACCTTC. As protein: CASSPGTVLYYGYTF.

In this sample, this clone turned up a few times. At the DNA level, this CDR3 is encoded by other sequences in the same sample as well. This chain uses TRBV28 with TRBJ1-2; D call uncertain. V was cut by 5 bases and J by 5 bases, with 9 bases left in between. The CDR3 loop spans 12 amino acids. Germline V CDR1 and CDR2: MDHEN, SYDVKM. CDR3 nucleotide sequence: TGTGCCAGCAGTCCGGGAGAATATGGCTACACCTTC. This sequence encodes CASSPGEYGYTF.

This clone was found a few times. The V and J genes are TRBV7-6 and TRBJ2-5; possible D gene TRBD1, 5 bases. The CDR3 consists of 14 residues. Germline V gene sequence: CDR1 SGHVS, CDR2 FNYEAQ. Trimming cost V 1 base and J 6 bases, with 12 bases left between them. The CDR3 DNA reads as TGTGCCAGCAGCTTAGATTCAGGGCCAAAGACCCAGTACTTC. It translates to CASSLDSGPKTQYF.

This clone has more than one count but fewer than ten. The chain employs TRBV14 and TRBJ2-7; no definite D call. V was trimmed by 8 bases and J by 5 bases, leaving 10 bases between them. In germline, CDR1 is SGHDN, CDR2 FVKESK. This CDR3 comprises 11 residues. CDR3 sequence reads: CASGWAHEQYF. As DNA, the CDR3 is TGTGCCAGCGGCTGGGCCCACGAGCAGTACTTC.

On this clone: One junction end disagrees with the germline gene, perhaps due to a read error. This chain connects TRBV7-6 to TRBJ2-5; perhaps TRBD2 as D (5 bases). The CDR3 totals 15 residues. Germline CDR1 and CDR2: SGHVS and FNYEAQ. The CDR3 region is CASTLGSSGQETQYF. For the CDR3, the DNA is TGTGCCAGCACCTTAGGGAGCAGCGGCCAAGAGACCCAGTACTTC.

This clone was found a few times. The V and J genes are TRBV21-1 and TRBJ1-5; no DNA check was done on the table's D call, TRBD1. TRBV21-1 counts as a pseudogene. The CDR3 is 13 residues long. The CDR3 coding sequence is TGTGCCAGCAGCAGAAAGGGGCATCAGCCCCAGCATTTT. The encoded protein is CASSRKGHQPQHF.

The sample holds a few counts of this clone. The CDR3 bases are TGTGCCAGCAGCACTCCGGGACAGGGCACGGAGACCCAGTACTTC. It yields the protein CASSTPGQGTETQYF. The V and J genes are TRBV28 and TRBJ2-5, with 9 nucleotides matching TRBD1. Trimming cost V 6 bases and J 5 bases; bases outside gene matches: 10. The CDR3 is made up of 15 amino acids. Per germline, CDR1 MDHEN and CDR2 SYDVKM.

The chain has TRBV29-1 and TRBJ2-1, with TRBD1 as a possible D gene (6 bases). The CDR3 length is 17 residues. V was shortened by 5 bases and J by 4 bases, with 24 bases between the two germline ends. Per the germline V gene, CDR1 is SQVTM and CDR2 is ANQGSEA. This chain's CDR3 is CSVTTTGPPLLYNEQFF. The DNA for the CDR3 is TGCAGCGTTACAACTACAGGGCCGCCCCTCCTTTACAATGAGCAGTTCTTC.

The J gene is TRBJ1-6, the V gene TRBV28, with a tentative D call TRBD1 (5 bases). V lost 5 bases to trimming and J lost 6 bases, with 14 bases between them. The CDR3 runs to 15 residues. The germline V gene has CDR1 MDHEN and CDR2 SYDVKM. DNA of the CDR3: TGTGCCAGCAGTCCTAGGGGCCTCGGTAATTCACCCCTCCACTTT. This translates into CASSPRGLGNSPLHF.

In its sample, this clone was seen a few times. The chain has TRBV7-9 and TRBJ2-1; unclear D gene. The CDR3 has 15 residues. Trimming removed 2 bases at V and 0 bases at J, with 8 bases between. CDR1 and CDR2 from the germline V gene are SEHNR and FQNEAQ (reference sequence). The CDR3 DNA reads as TGTGCCAGCAGCTTACTATCGAGCTCCTACAATGAGCAGTTCTTC. As protein: CASSLLSSSYNEQFF.

This chain uses TRBV7-2 with TRBJ2-2; maybe TRBD2 (5 bases). CDR1 is SGHTA, CDR2 FQGNSA, per germline. Trimming left V 5 bases short and J 5 bases short, with 9 bases between. The CDR3 runs to 13 residues. The CDR3 coding sequence is TGTGCCAGCAGCCATCCGGGGACCGGGGAGCTGTTTTTT. Translation gives CASSHPGTGELFF.

This clone was recorded a few times. This chain connects TRBV29-1 to TRBJ1-1, with 7 bases lining up with TRBD1. V lost 4 bases to trimming and J lost 5 bases; unmatched junction nucleotides: 7. Germline CDR1 and CDR2: SQVTM and ANQGSEA. This CDR3 is built from 13 residues. The CDR3 here is CSVGQGSETEAFF. In nucleotides, the CDR3 is TGCAGCGTTGGACAGGGTTCGGAGACTGAAGCTTTCTTT.

This sequence joins TRBV7-2 and TRBJ2-5; a possible D gene is TRBD2 (6 bases). V was pared by 4 bases and J by 4 bases, with 19 bases between. Per germline, CDR1 SGHTA and CDR2 FQGNSA. The CDR3 has 16 residues. This CDR3 reads CASSSGLATHGETQYF. In DNA form, the CDR3 reads TGTGCCAGCAGCTCAGGGCTAGCGACCCACGGAGAGACCCAGTACTTC.

Only a few counts were recorded for this clone. The chain employs TRBV5-1 and TRBJ2-1, with 10 bases matching TRBD2. V shed 2 bases and J 4 bases; nucleotides not matched to a gene: 6. The CDR3 sequence is 16 residues long. Germline loops: CDR1 SGHRS, CDR2 YFSETQ. In DNA, the CDR3 is TGCGCCAGCAGCTTAACCGGGACTAGCGCATACAATGAGCAGTTCTTC. Protein product: CASSLTGTSAYNEQFF. The whole variable domain, filled in from reference TRBV5-1 and TRBJ2-1, reads KAGVTQTPRYLIKTRGQQVTLSCSPISGHRSVSWYQQTPGQGLQFLFEYFSETQRNKGNFPGRFSGRQFSNSRSEMNVSTLELGDSALYLCASSLTGTSAYNEQFFGPGTRLTVL.

This chain connects TRBV28 to TRBJ1-4; D gene unclear. The CDR3 extends over 11 amino acids. Germline CDR1 is MDHEN and CDR2 is SYDVKM. Trimming stripped 7 bases from V and 7 bases from J, with 7 bases between. The CDR3 loop is CASKEGEKLFF. The CDR3 DNA is TGTGCCAGCAAAGAGGGTGAAAAACTGTTTTTT.